The clone carrying this T cell receptor beta chain was observed a handful of times. This sample is part of a study of blood T cell repertoires in COVID-19. The germline V and J ends were trimmed by 10 bases and 10 bases, with 16 bases remaining between them. The CDR3 loop spans 11 amino acids. The germline V gene has CDR1 MDHEN and CDR2 SYDVKM. Original handling: Reference gene primer amplification yielded estimated nucleated cell counts. Sequenced by immunoSEQ multiplex PCR; TCRdb stores in-frame clones only, minus some. The DNA was the basis for D and trimming; V, J and clone size are from that table. The sample has more than 110,000 clones; almost 85% are singletons.

This chain joins TRBV28 and TRBJ1-1; D call uncertain. The receptor comes from a man aged 50-59 years with acute or convalescent COVID-19. The sample was peripheral blood. The CDR3 nucleotides read TGTGCCACCGAGTACGAGCAACGAGCTTTCTTT. It translates to CATEYEQRAFF. Full variable domain (missing parts from reference TRBV28 and TRBJ1-1): DVKVTQSSRYLVKRTGEKVFLECVQDMDHENMFWYRQDPGLGLRLIYFSYDVKMKEKGDIPEGYSVSREKKERFSLILESASTNQTSMYLCATEYEQRAFFGQGTRLTVV.